This TCR beta chain was sequenced for a study of regulatory T cells in long-lasting Graves disease. The wider study: Graves' patients who were just diagnosed had used antithyroid drugs for under 3 months.

Noted time point: newly diagnosed GD, antithyroid drugs for less than 3 months. From PBMCs, RNA was extracted and then used to make the TCR library. Study-wide findings and caveats: New patients shared 970 or so public clonotypes, and persistent patients shared more, with a few thousand.

According to the study, TCR beta libraries were built with iRepertoire HTBI primers and CDR3-region Arm-PCR. TCRdb recomputed calls from the multiplex PCR reads with MiXCR, one row per CDR3 protein. The sample lists 250,000 or so distinct CDR3 sequences; around 20% were seen once. The CDR3 runs 18 residues. Germline CDR1 is SGHRS and CDR2 is YFSETQ. Between the trimmed V and J ends, which lost 0 bases and 4 bases, there was a span of 22 bases. This clonotype came up many times. The antigen is unknown. J is TRBJ2-5 and V is TRBV5-1; D perhaps matches TRBD2 (7 bases). Sequences were derived from peripheral blood mononuclear cells (PBMCs), sampled at new diagnosis, from a patient treated with antithyroid drugs. The origin of this receptor is a female donor with Graves disease. DNA for the CDR3: TGCGCCAGCAGCTTGGCTTCTTTTACGGGGGGCCGAGGAGAGACCCAGTACTTC. Amino acids: CASSLASFTGGRGETQYF.